The entry below describes one T cell receptor beta chain. Enrolled through a virtual design, the participants were between about 18 and 100 years of age and came from about two dozen US areas. Participants' reported clinical history set cohort assignment. The record originates from a study of blood T cell repertoires in COVID-19. Study details: From T cells, B-cell-depleted T cells, or PBMCs came the material, which was cDNA or gDNA.

TCRdb's copy holds only in-frame clones and misses some; the assay was immunoSEQ multiplex PCR. This table holds about 220,000 clones, about 90% found once. The clonotype comes from a woman between 45 and 60 years old with acute COVID-19. The material sequenced was PBMCs or T cells enriched from blood (not recorded which).

The CDR3 DNA is TGTGCCAGCAGTCACCCTCCGGGCGGGACCACCTACAATGAGCAGTTCTTC. Its protein is CASSHPPGGTTYNEQFF. This chain links TRBV11-2 with TRBJ2-1; maybe TRBD2 (6 bases). This CDR3 is 17 amino acids long. The germline CDR1 and CDR2 sequences are SGHAT and FQNNGV. Deletions cut 6 bases from V and 2 bases from J, with 20 bases between.